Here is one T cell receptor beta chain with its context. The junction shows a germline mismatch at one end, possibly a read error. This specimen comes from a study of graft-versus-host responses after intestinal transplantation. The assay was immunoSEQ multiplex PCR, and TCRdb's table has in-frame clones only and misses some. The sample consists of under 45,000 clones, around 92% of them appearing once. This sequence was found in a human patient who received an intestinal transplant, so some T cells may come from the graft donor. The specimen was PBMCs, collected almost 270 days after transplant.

The CDR3 bases are TGTGCCACGGCCGGGGACACTTACACAAATACGCAGTATTTT. Amino acid sequence: CATAGDTYTNTQYF. The chain combines TRBV28 with TRBJ2-3; tentative D call: TRBD1 (6 bases). CDR1 and CDR2 from the germline V gene are MDHEN and SYDVKM. The CDR3 has 14 residues.